A single sample is the source of the 14 T cell receptor beta chains below, sequenced in a study of blood T cell repertoires in COVID-19. The table came from immunoSEQ multiplex PCR; TCRdb's copy has only in-frame clones and leaves some out. The sample has 200,000 to 250,000 clones, about 80% seen once. Material for sequencing was peripheral blood. These receptors were taken from a woman aged 45-60 years with acute or convalescent COVID-19.

This chain links TRBV2 with TRBJ2-5, with TRBD2 matching 9 bases. The ends lost 4 bases at V and 4 bases at J; junction bases unmatched: 13. The CDR3 sequence is 17 residues long. CDR1 is SNHLY, CDR2 FYNNEI, per germline. This CDR3 reads CASSGVGISGRIETQYF. The CDR3 DNA reads as TGTGCCAGCAGTGGAGTCGGGATTAGCGGGAGAATAGAGACCCAGTACTTC.

The CDR3: CASSLGQSSNYGYTF. In DNA form, the CDR3 reads TGCGCCAGCAGCTTAGGACAGAGTTCTAACTATGGCTACACCTTC. The rearrangement links TRBV5-1 to TRBJ1-2; tentative D call: TRBD1 (6 bases). In germline, CDR1 is SGHRS, CDR2 YFSETQ. The CDR3 has 15 amino acids. Trimming took 2 bases from V and 0 from J, leaving 11 bases between them.

This chain uses TRBV18 with TRBJ2-7; D call uncertain. With 2 bases removed from V and 3 bases from J, the gap between germline ends came to 11 bases. The CDR3 length is 14 residues. Per the germline V gene, CDR1 is KGHSH and CDR2 is LQKENI. CDR3 protein: CASSPSGDFYEQYF. The CDR3 nucleotides read TGTGCCAGCTCACCATCAGGCGATTTCTACGAGCAGTACTTC.

The table lists this clone with a few counts. This sample also contains other DNA sequences that code for the same CDR3. V gene TRBV3-1 (or the pseudogene TRBV3-2) combines with J gene TRBJ1-5; D gene uncertain. This CDR3 has 13 amino acids. CDR1 LGHDT and CDR2 YNNKEL come from the germline V gene (reference sequence). Trimming left V 0 bases short and J 5 bases short, with 5 bases between. The CDR3 DNA follows: TGTGCCAGCAGCCAAGATCGAGATCAGCCCCAGCATTTT. Translated, it gives CASSQDRDQPQHF.

The rearrangement uses TRBV5-1 and TRBJ1-1, with 8 bases lining up with TRBD1. The V and J ends lost 4 bases and 3 bases, in that order; junction bases with no gene match: 14. There are 17 residues in the CDR3. CDR1 SGHRS and CDR2 YFSETQ come from the germline V gene. The CDR3 loop is CASSLQPPGQGHTEAFF. As DNA, the CDR3 is TGCGCCAGCAGCCTCCAACCCCCCGGACAGGGACACACTGAAGCTTTCTTT.

The chain is built from TRBV6-5 and TRBJ1-1, with 7 positions matching TRBD1. Trimming cost V 5 bases and J 14 bases; bases outside gene matches: 11. The CDR3 length is 12 residues. Germline V gene data show CDR1 as MNHEY and CDR2 as SVGAGI. The CDR3 reads CASSQWGQFHFF. As DNA, the CDR3 is TGTGCCAGCAGTCAATGGGGACAGTTCCACTTCTTT.

The gene calls are TRBV7-2 and TRBJ2-3, with D tentatively TRBD1 (5 bases). The CDR3 is made up of 13 amino acids. CDR1 and CDR2 from the germline V gene are SGHTA and FQGNSA. The V and J ends lost 1 base and 3 bases respectively, with 5 bases between them. The CDR3 loop is CASSLEGTDTQYF. DNA for the CDR3: TGTGCCAGCAGCTTAGAGGGGACAGATACGCAGTATTTT.

The chain employs TRBV27 and TRBJ1-1; the match to TRBD1 covers 7 bases. Trimming cost V 2 bases and J 5 bases; bases outside gene matches: 2. This CDR3 spans 13 amino acids. Germline CDR1 reads MNHEY; CDR2 reads SMNVEV (reference sequence). Here the CDR3 reads CASSLTGDTEAFF. CDR3 DNA sequence: TGTGCCAGCAGTTTAACAGGGGATACTGAAGCTTTCTTT.

The chain uses TRBV5-6 and TRBJ1-3; 7 bases map to TRBD1. V was clipped by 1 base and J by 0 bases; unmatched bases: 1. This CDR3 spans 15 amino acids. CDR1 and CDR2 (germline): SGHDT, YYEEEE. The CDR3 DNA reads TGTGCCAGCAGCTTGACAGGGGACTCTGGAAACACCATATATTTT. Residues: CASSLTGDSGNTIYF.

The rearrangement uses TRBV5-1 and TRBJ2-7; D is possibly TRBD2 (5 bases). The CDR3 sequence is 15 residues long. Trimming shortened V by 1 base and J by 5 bases, and 16 bases separated the two germline ends. The V gene's germline CDR1 is SGHRS and CDR2 YFSETQ. The CDR3 reads CASSLRLAPFDEQYF. As DNA, the CDR3 is TGCGCCAGCAGCTTGAGGCTAGCTCCCTTTGACGAGCAGTACTTC.

This rearrangement joins TRBV27 to TRBJ1-2, with D possibly TRBD1 on 5 matching bases. Germline loops: CDR1 MNHEY, CDR2 SMNVEV (reference sequence). The CDR3 sequence is 15 residues long. The V end was cut by 1 base, the J end by 8 bases, with 17 bases between. In DNA, the CDR3 is TGTGCCAGCAGTTTATTCCCCCCTCAGGGCGGCGGCTACACCTTC. Translation: CASSLFPPQGGGYTF.

The chain couples TRBV11-3 to TRBJ2-1, with 8 positions matching TRBD2. V lost 5 bases, J lost 2 bases, and 5 bases stayed unmatched. CDR1 and CDR2 from the germline V gene are SGHNT and YENEEA. The CDR3 totals 15 residues. The DNA for the CDR3 is TGTGCCAGCAGCGCCGGGGGGGCGGCCTACAATGAGCAGTTCTTC. Translating it yields CASSAGGAAYNEQFF.

The chain links TRBV3-1 (or the pseudogene TRBV3-2) to TRBJ1-1, with 9 bases matching TRBD1. J was trimmed by 4 bases and V by 4 bases; bases with no gene match: 25. The CDR3 contains 21 residues. The germline gives CDR1 LGHDT, CDR2 YNNKEL (reference sequence). The CDR3 DNA sequence: TGTGCCAGCAGCCGGTCAATTACAGGGGGCGCATGTATTGCGGCGGGCACTGAAGCTTTCTTT. Its translation is CASSRSITGGACIAAGTEAFF.

The chain is built from TRBV5-3 and TRBJ1-6; 7 bases are a match to TRBD1. TRBV5-3 is labeled an ORF, and its function is uncertain. The CDR3 totals 21 residues. J lost 6 bases, V lost 4 bases, and 25 bases had no gene match. The CDR3 nucleotides are TGTGCCAGAAGCCCCGGGAACGGAGAGGGGGTAAGGACAGGCAGTAATTCACCCCTCCACTTT. This codes for CARSPGNGEGVRTGSNSPLHF.